Below are 11 T cell receptor beta chains sequenced from a single sample in a study of identical twins. From the 5' RACE reads, TCRdb called clonotypes with MiXCR, one entry per CDR3 protein. Of 220,000 or so distinct CDR3 sequences in the sample, approximately 7% were seen once. These data were also reused for a study on yellow fever vaccine responses in identical twins.

Sequencing input: memory (CD45RO+) T cells sorted from blood. Every receptor here comes from a woman aged 18-35 years in good health.

In its sample, this clonotype was seen many times. The J gene is TRBJ2-1, the V gene TRBV6-2 or TRBV6-3; no definite D call. The germline V and J ends were trimmed by 10 bases and 7 bases, with 17 bases remaining between them. This CDR3 comprises 13 residues. CDR1 MNHEY and CDR2 SVGEGT come from the germline V gene. CDR3 protein: CATTRGFPNEQFF. The CDR3 DNA follows: TGTGCCACGACAAGAGGCTTTCCTAATGAGCAGTTCTTC.

The chain recombines TRBV19 with TRBJ2-1; weak D call: TRBD2 (5 bases). There are 18 residues in the CDR3. The germline V gene has CDR1 LNHDA and CDR2 SQIVND (reference sequence). V lost 7 bases and J 0 bases, leaving 22 bases between the germline ends. CDR3 in DNA: TGTGCCAGTACCAACGGGGTCCTAGCCCCCGGCTCCTACAATGAGCAGTTCTTC. As protein: CASTNGVLAPGSYNEQFF.

This clonotype was detected only a few times. This chain connects TRBV11-3 to TRBJ2-3; TRBD2 matches at 14 bases. This CDR3 is built from 17 residues. Germline CDR1 SGHNT, CDR2 YENEEA. J lost 6 bases, V lost 5 bases, and 10 bases had no gene match. The chain's CDR3 is CASSPRLAGGPMDTQYF. Written as DNA, the CDR3 is TGTGCCAGCAGCCCCAGACTAGCGGGAGGGCCTATGGATACGCAGTATTTT.

This clonotype occurred many times. This sequence joins TRBV27 and TRBJ2-3, with TRBD2 matching 8 bases. The V gene's germline CDR1 is MNHEY and CDR2 SMNVEV (reference sequence). The junction had 7 bases not matched to a gene; V was cut back by 3 bases and J by 2 bases. CDR3 length: 16 amino acids. Here the CDR3 DNA reads TGTGCCAGCAGTTTTTCCGGGGGGGCGAACACAGATACGCAGTATTTT. As protein: CASSFSGGANTDTQYF.

This clonotype turned up a few times. This chain uses TRBV27 with TRBJ2-7, with D possibly being TRBD1 (6 bases). V lost 7 bases and J lost 0, with 7 bases in between. CDR1 MNHEY and CDR2 SMNVEV come from the germline V gene (reference sequence). The CDR3 is 12 residues long. CDR3 in DNA: TGTGCCAGCACGGACAGCTCCTACGAGCAGTACTTC. Amino acid sequence: CASTDSSYEQYF.

This clonotype was recorded a few times. The chain combines TRBV4-1 with TRBJ2-7, with TRBD1 identical over 10 bases. The CDR3 has 15 amino acids. Losses at the gene ends were 0 bases for V and 3 bases for J; bases not matched to a gene: 2. CDR1 and CDR2 (germline): MGHRA, YSYEKL. This CDR3 reads CASSQDWTGGYEQYV. CDR3 nucleotide sequence: TGCGCCAGCAGCCAAGATTGGACAGGGGGCTACGAGCAGTACGTC.

This clonotype was found a few times. The gene calls are TRBV4-1 and TRBJ2-1; D call uncertain. From germline, CDR1 is MGHRA and CDR2 YSYEKL. The CDR3 sequence is 14 residues long. The V end lost 1 base, the J end lost 9 bases, and 13 bases lay between the germline ends. CDR3 DNA sequence: TGCGCCAGCAGCCAAGTTATTGGTACCTCTGAGCAGTTCTTC. Its translation is CASSQVIGTSEQFF.

The chain couples TRBV7-7 to TRBJ2-2, with 13 positions matching TRBD2. V was pared by 1 base and J by 0 bases, with 8 bases of the junction left unmatched. Germline values: CDR1 SSHAT, CDR2 FNYEAQ (reference sequence). This CDR3 spans 20 amino acids. CDR3: CASSLGAGTSGTTNTGELFF. The CDR3, as DNA: TGTGCCAGCAGCTTAGGCGCCGGGACTAGCGGGACCACGAACACCGGGGAGCTGTTTTTT.

This clonotype was counted only a few times. The V call is TRBV3-1, the J call TRBJ1-3; D is unclear. V lost 4 bases and J 0 bases, leaving 13 bases between the germline ends. Germline V gives CDR1 LGHDT, CDR2 YNNKEL (reference sequence). This CDR3 comprises 16 residues. This CDR3 is CASSPLSAFSGNTIYF. DNA of the CDR3: TGTGCCAGCAGCCCCTTGAGCGCTTTCTCTGGAAACACCATATATTTT.

Many counts were recorded for this clonotype. This rearrangement joins TRBV5-1 to TRBJ1-6; D is uncertain. This CDR3 is 15 amino acids long. Germline CDR1 SGHRS, CDR2 YFSETQ. Trimming removed 1 base at V and 13 bases at J, with 18 bases between. The CDR3 reads CASSLWSGENSPLHF. The CDR3 DNA follows: TGCGCCAGCAGCTTGTGGTCCGGGGAGAACTCCCCCCTCCACTTT.

This clonotype was recorded a few times. The CDR3 DNA sequence: TGTGCGAACAAAAGCTCCTACGAGCAGTACGTC. Its protein product is CANKSSYEQYV. J is TRBJ2-7 and V is TRBV28; unclear D gene. The CDR3 spans 11 residues. Germline V gene sequence: CDR1 MDHEN, CDR2 SYDVKM.